This T cell receptor (beta chain) was recorded in a study of blood T cell repertoires in COVID-19. Study-level background: PBMCs, B-cell-depleted T cells, or T cells were the source of the cDNA or gDNA that made up the material.

The study recruited people aged roughly 18 to 100 years across roughly 23 US areas. Two negative PCRs, clearance, or symptom resolution were required of recovered Cohort 3 donors. Per the original data handling: Estimates of nucleated cell counts were drawn from the amplification of reference gene primers. Data came from immunoSEQ multiplex PCR; TCRdb stores just in-frame clones and leaves some out. V and J calls and clone size come straight from that table; D and trimming were deduced from the DNA. The sample yields approximately 250,000 clones, roughly 89% seen once. The CDR3 extends over 14 amino acids. V lost 1 base to trimming and J lost 3 bases, with 6 bases between them. Germline V gives CDR1 LGHNA, CDR2 YNFKEQ.

V and J are TRBV4-2 and TRBJ1-4; no definite D call. This sequence originates from a woman in her twenties or thirties who had recovered from COVID-19. The sample was PBMCs or T cells enriched from blood (not recorded which). The CDR3 nucleotides read TGTGCCAGCAGCCAAGGACTATCTAATGAAAAACTGTTTTTT. This translates into CASSQGLSNEKLFF.